These T cell receptor beta chains were read from a single sample in a study of brain metastases from non-small cell lung cancer. Sequencing was performed with immunoSEQ multiplex PCR; in TCRdb, only in-frame clones are kept and a portion is missing. Of over a thousand clones listed, approximately 85% are singletons. The sample consisted of tumor-adjacent normal tissue. All receptors come from a donor at least 40 years old with non-small cell lung cancer. Each CDR3 is given with its conserved first and last residue. A D gene is named only where the DNA matches it firmly. The size field is filled for only some rows; it gives once, few, many or a size class.

DNA: TGCGCCAGCAGCCATAACAGGGAGAACACTGAAGCTTTCTTT
CDR3: CASSHNRENTEAFF
size: -
J: TRBJ1-1
D: -
V: TRBV4-1

DNA: TGTGCCAGCAGCGAGGGATGGCTAGCGGGAGGAAAGTCCTACAATGAGCAGTTCTTC
CDR3: CASSEGWLAGGKSYNEQFF
size: -
J: TRBJ2-1
D: TRBD2
V: TRBV9

DNA: TGTGCCAGCAGTGAGGGTAGCGGGAGCACAGATACGCAGTATTTT
CDR3: CASSEGSGSTDTQYF
size: -
J: TRBJ2-3
D: TRBD2
V: TRBV6-4

DNA: TGTGCCAGCAGCTTTAATCCTTTGGTAGGCAACAACACCGGGGAGCTGTTTTTT
CDR3: CASSFNPLVGNNTGELFF
size: -
J: TRBJ2-2
D: -
V: TRBV11-3

DNA: TGTGCCAGCAGCCACCGACAGGGGACCGGAAACACCATATATTTT
CDR3: CASSHRQGTGNTIYF
size: -
J: TRBJ1-3
D: TRBD1
V: TRBV3-1/TRBV3-2

DNA: TGTGCCAGCAGTAAAACAGGGGAGTATGGCTACACCTTC
CDR3: CASSKTGEYGYTF
size: -
J: TRBJ1-2
D: TRBD1
V: TRBV6-5

DNA: TGTGCCAGCAGTTGGGGAGGGCAAGAGACCCAGTACTTC
CDR3: CASSWGGQETQYF
size: -
J: TRBJ2-5
D: TRBD2
V: TRBV7-2

DNA: TGTGCCAGCAGTCTCCACAGGGTGGGAGATAACACTGAAGCTTTCTTT
CDR3: CASSLHRVGDNTEAFF
size: -
J: TRBJ1-1
D: -
V: TRBV27

DNA: TGTGCCAGCAGTGACTCCGAAACCGGGGAGCTGTTTTTT
CDR3: CASSDSETGELFF
size: few
J: TRBJ2-2
D: -
V: TRBV6-4

DNA: TGTGCCAGCAGCGTAGGTAACGGGAGGGCCGATGAGCAGTTCTTC
CDR3: CASSVGNGRADEQFF
size: -
J: TRBJ2-1
D: TRBD2
V: TRBV9

DNA: TGTGCCAGCAGCCCCTACACAGGAGCCCTCCTCTACGAGCAGTACTTC
CDR3: CASSPYTGALLYEQYF
size: few
J: TRBJ2-7
D: -
V: TRBV5-5

DNA: TGTGCCAGCAGCCAACGGGGGTCGGCCGGGGAGCTGTTTTTT
CDR3: CASSQRGSAGELFF
size: -
J: TRBJ2-2
D: -
V: TRBV3-1/TRBV3-2

DNA: TGTGCCAGCAGCTTGGCCAGCGGCACTCGGAATGAGCAGTTCTTC
CDR3: CASSLASGTRNEQFF
size: -
J: TRBJ2-1
D: -
V: TRBV5-5

DNA: TGTGCCAGCAGCTTGGTACCAGATTGGCCTAGTGGCTACACCTTC
CDR3: CASSLVPDWPSGYTF
size: -
J: TRBJ1-2
D: -
V: TRBV5-4

DNA: TGTGCCAGCAGTTACTCCACAGGGAGCTCCTACGAGCAGTACTTC
CDR3: CASSYSTGSSYEQYF
size: -
J: TRBJ2-7
D: -
V: TRBV6-5

DNA: TGTGCCAGCAGTTTTAGGGGGAACATTCAGTACTTC
CDR3: CASSFRGNIQYF
size: -
J: TRBJ2-4
D: -
V: TRBV28

DNA: TGTGCCAGCAACCCTCGGACAGGCCTCCTCTATGGCTACACCTTC
CDR3: CASNPRTGLLYGYTF
size: -
J: TRBJ1-2
D: TRBD1
V: TRBV2

DNA: TGTGCCAGCTCACCGGACACAAACGGTGGCTACACCTTC
CDR3: CASSPDTNGGYTF
size: -
J: TRBJ1-2
D: -
V: TRBV18

DNA: TGTGCCACTCAGGGGGGTTACACAGATACGCAGTATTTT
CDR3: CATQGGYTDTQYF
size: -
J: TRBJ2-3
D: -
V: TRBV24-1

DNA: TGCAGCGTTGAATTACCGGGACAGGGGATAGATGAGCAGTTCTTC
CDR3: CSVELPGQGIDEQFF
size: -
J: TRBJ2-1
D: TRBD1
V: TRBV29-1

DNA: TGTGCCAGCAGCAACTTGAGGCGGACCGGGGAGCTGTTTTTT
CDR3: CASSNLRRTGELFF
size: -
J: TRBJ2-2
D: -
V: TRBV5-6

DNA: TGTGCCAGTAGTTTCGGACAGGGAACAGATACGCAGTATTTT
CDR3: CASSFGQGTDTQYF
size: -
J: TRBJ2-3
D: TRBD1
V: TRBV19

DNA: TGTGCCAGCAGCCAGACTTCTGACAATGAGCAGTTCTTC
CDR3: CASSQTSDNEQFF
size: -
J: TRBJ2-1
D: -
V: TRBV5-6

DNA: TGTGCCAGCAGCAAGGGGCAGGGGGAACAGGGCTACACCTTC
CDR3: CASSKGQGEQGYTF
size: few
J: TRBJ1-2
D: -
V: TRBV21-1

DNA: TGCAGCGTTTCCGCAGGAGAGACCCAGTACTTC
CDR3: CSVSAGETQYF
size: -
J: TRBJ2-5
D: -
V: TRBV29-1

DNA: TGTGCCAGCAGCCAGCCGGGACAGGGTTCCTACGAGCAGTACTTC
CDR3: CASSQPGQGSYEQYF
size: -
J: TRBJ2-7
D: TRBD1
V: TRBV7-2

DNA: TGTGCCAGCAGCCAAGAGGGCCTCTACGAGCAGTACTTC
CDR3: CASSQEGLYEQYF
size: -
J: TRBJ2-7
D: -
V: TRBV3-1/TRBV3-2

DNA: TGCGCCAGCAGCCAAGTTCTAGCGGGACGCAATGAGCAGTTCTTC
CDR3: CASSQVLAGRNEQFF
size: -
J: TRBJ2-1
D: TRBD2
V: TRBV4-1

DNA: TGTGCCAGCTCATCGGACAGGGGCACAGATACGCAGTATTTT
CDR3: CASSSDRGTDTQYF
size: -
J: TRBJ2-3
D: TRBD1
V: TRBV18

DNA: TGTGCCAGCAGCGTAGCAAAAGGGACCGGGGAGCTGTTTTTT
CDR3: CASSVAKGTGELFF
size: once
J: TRBJ2-2
D: -
V: TRBV7-9

DNA: TGTGCCAGCAGCTTAGTCAGCGGGATCTACACTGAGCAGTTCTTC
CDR3: CASSLVSGIYTEQFF
size: -
J: TRBJ2-1
D: TRBD2
V: TRBV7-2

DNA: TGTGCCAGCTCACCACCGCTAGACAACACTGAAGCTTTCTTT
CDR3: CASSPPLDNTEAFF
size: -
J: TRBJ1-1
D: -
V: TRBV18

DNA: TGTGCTACCAGTGATTTGGGAACAGATACGCAGTATTTT
CDR3: CATSDLGTDTQYF
size: -
J: TRBJ2-3
D: -
V: TRBV24-1

DNA: TGTGCCAGCAGTGAGACTGCTGGCGAGCAGTACTTC
CDR3: CASSETAGEQYF
size: -
J: TRBJ2-7
D: -
V: TRBV2

DNA: TGTGCCATCGAGGGGAGCGGTAACACCGGGGAGCTGTTTTTT
CDR3: CAIEGSGNTGELFF
size: -
J: TRBJ2-2
D: -
V: TRBV10-3

DNA: TGTGCCAGCAGTTTAGGGACTAGCGCTGAGCAGTTCTTC
CDR3: CASSLGTSAEQFF
size: once
J: TRBJ2-1
D: TRBD2
V: TRBV12-3/TRBV12-4

DNA: TGTGCCAGCAGTTACGTATCAGGGTTCTCCTACGAGCAGTACTTC
CDR3: CASSYVSGFSYEQYF
size: -
J: TRBJ2-7
D: -
V: TRBV6-5

DNA: TGTGCCAGCAGCTTAGACAACAGGGGTTCGGGAGGCTACACCTTC
CDR3: CASSLDNRGSGGYTF
size: few
J: TRBJ1-2
D: TRBD1
V: TRBV7-2

DNA: TGTGCCATCAGTGGTTCTCGGGACCCCAAAGCCCCAGATACGCAGTATTTT
CDR3: CAISGSRDPKAPDTQYF
size: -
J: TRBJ2-3
D: -
V: TRBV10-3

DNA: TGTGCCAGCAGTTACCTCTCTAATAGCGGACCATACACAGATACGCAGTATTTT
CDR3: CASSYLSNSGPYTDTQYF
size: -
J: TRBJ2-3
D: -
V: TRBV6-2/TRBV6-3

DNA: TGCGCCAGCTATAGCGGGTTCACAGATACGCAGTATTTT
CDR3: CASYSGFTDTQYF
size: -
J: TRBJ2-3
D: TRBD2
V: TRBV5-1

DNA: TGTGCCAGCAGCCTTGGGATTTTCGGGAACTCTGAAGCTTTCTTT
CDR3: CASSLGIFGNSEAFF
size: -
J: TRBJ1-1
D: -
V: TRBV7-2

DNA: TGTGCCACCTTAGGAGACTTAAGCATAGATACGCAGTATTTT
CDR3: CATLGDLSIDTQYF
size: once
J: TRBJ2-3
D: -
V: TRBV15

DNA: TGTGCCAGCATGGAGATTAATGAAAAACTGTTTTTT
CDR3: CASMEINEKLFF
size: -
J: TRBJ1-4
D: -
V: TRBV2

DNA: TGTGCCAGCAGCTCCGGCCCCGGGGCCTACAATGAGCAGTTCTTC
CDR3: CASSSGPGAYNEQFF
size: -
J: TRBJ2-1
D: -
V: TRBV7-9

DNA: TGCGCCAGCAGTGATCCAGGTGAAGAGATCCAGTACTTC
CDR3: CASSDPGEEIQYF
size: -
J: TRBJ2-5
D: -
V: TRBV10-1

DNA: TGTGCCAGCAGCTTAGGGCAGGGGCGCACTGAAGCTTTCTTT
CDR3: CASSLGQGRTEAFF
size: few
J: TRBJ1-1
D: -
V: TRBV11-1

DNA: TGTGCCACCAAGGTCCCGGGGGGCGAAGAGACCCAGTACTTC
CDR3: CATKVPGGEETQYF
size: -
J: TRBJ2-5
D: -
V: TRBV10-3

DNA: TGTGCCAGCAGCCCCCGGGACCTTTCGAACACTGAAGCTTTCTTT
CDR3: CASSPRDLSNTEAFF
size: -
J: TRBJ1-1
D: -
V: TRBV7-9

DNA: TGTGCCAGCAGCTTATCCCGGGACTTAGGATACGAGCAGTACTTC
CDR3: CASSLSRDLGYEQYF
size: -
J: TRBJ2-7
D: -
V: TRBV7-2